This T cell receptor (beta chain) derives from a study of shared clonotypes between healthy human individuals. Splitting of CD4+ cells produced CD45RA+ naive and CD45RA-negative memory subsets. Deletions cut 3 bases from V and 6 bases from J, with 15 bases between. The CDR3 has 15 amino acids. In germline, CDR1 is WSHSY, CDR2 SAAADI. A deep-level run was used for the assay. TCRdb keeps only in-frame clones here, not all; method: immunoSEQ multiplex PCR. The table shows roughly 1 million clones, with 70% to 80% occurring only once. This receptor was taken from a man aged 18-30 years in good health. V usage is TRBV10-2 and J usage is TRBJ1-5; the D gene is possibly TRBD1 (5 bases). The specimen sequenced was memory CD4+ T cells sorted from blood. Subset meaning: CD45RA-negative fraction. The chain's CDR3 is CASSERAGLGQPQHF. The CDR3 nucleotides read TGCGCCAGCAGTGAAAGGGCAGGGCTCGGTCAGCCCCAGCATTTT.